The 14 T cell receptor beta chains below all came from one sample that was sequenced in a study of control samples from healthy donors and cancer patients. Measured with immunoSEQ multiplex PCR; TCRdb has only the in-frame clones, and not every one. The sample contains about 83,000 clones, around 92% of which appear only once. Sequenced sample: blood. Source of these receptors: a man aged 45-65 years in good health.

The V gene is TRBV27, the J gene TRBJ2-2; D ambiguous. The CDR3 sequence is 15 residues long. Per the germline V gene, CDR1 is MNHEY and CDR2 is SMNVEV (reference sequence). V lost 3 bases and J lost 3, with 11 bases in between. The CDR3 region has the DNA TGTGCCAGCAGTTTCGGTCGATGGGACACCGGGGAGCTGTTTTTT. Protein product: CASSFGRWDTGELFF.

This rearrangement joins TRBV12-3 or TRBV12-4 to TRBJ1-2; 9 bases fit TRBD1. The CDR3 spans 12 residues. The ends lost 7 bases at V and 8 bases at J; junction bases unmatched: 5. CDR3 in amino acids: CASTWTGEGYTF. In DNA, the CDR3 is TGTGCCAGCACCTGGACAGGGGAAGGCTACACCTTC.

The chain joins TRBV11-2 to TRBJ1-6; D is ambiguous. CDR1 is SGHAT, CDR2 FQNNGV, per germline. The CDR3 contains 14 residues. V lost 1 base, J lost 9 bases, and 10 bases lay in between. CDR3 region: CASSLGLGSSPLHF. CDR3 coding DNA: TGTGCCAGCAGCTTAGGGTTGGGTAGTTCACCCCTCCACTTT.

DNA for the CDR3: TGTGCCAGCAGCCACGGCAGGGGTCACGGGGAGCTGTTTTTT. It encodes CASSHGRGHGELFF. This chain connects TRBV11-2 to TRBJ2-2, with D possibly TRBD1 on 6 matching bases. This CDR3 is 14 amino acids long. From germline, CDR1 is SGHAT and CDR2 FQNNGV. Deletions cut 5 bases from V and 7 bases from J, with 14 bases between.

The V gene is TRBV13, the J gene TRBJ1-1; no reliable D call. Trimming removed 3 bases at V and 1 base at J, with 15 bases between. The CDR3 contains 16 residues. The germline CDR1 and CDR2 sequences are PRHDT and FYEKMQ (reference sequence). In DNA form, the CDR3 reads TGTGCCAGCAGCTTGAACAAACCCTTCCCGAACACTGAAGCTTTCTTT. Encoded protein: CASSLNKPFPNTEAFF.

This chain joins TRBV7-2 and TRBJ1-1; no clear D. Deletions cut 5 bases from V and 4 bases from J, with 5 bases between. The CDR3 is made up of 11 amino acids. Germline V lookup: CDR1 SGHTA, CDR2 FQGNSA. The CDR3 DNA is TGTGCCAGCAGCCTATTCACTGAAGCTTTCTTT. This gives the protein CASSLFTEAFF.

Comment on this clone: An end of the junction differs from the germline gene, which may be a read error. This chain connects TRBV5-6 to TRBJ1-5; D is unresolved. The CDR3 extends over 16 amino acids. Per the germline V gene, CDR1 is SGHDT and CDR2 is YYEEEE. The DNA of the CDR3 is TGTGCCAGCAGCTTGGAACAGATTTTTAGCAGTCAGCCCCAGCATTTT. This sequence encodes CASSLEQIFSSQPQHF.

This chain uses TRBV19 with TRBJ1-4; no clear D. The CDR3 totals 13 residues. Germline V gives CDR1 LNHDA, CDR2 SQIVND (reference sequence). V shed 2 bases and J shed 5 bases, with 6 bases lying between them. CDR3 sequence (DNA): TGTGCCAGTAGTATACAGATAAATGAAAAACTGTTTTTT. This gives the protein CASSIQINEKLFF.

Here the CDR3 reads CASSFRGGGNQPQHF. For the CDR3, the DNA is TGTGCCAGCAGTTTCCGGGGAGGCGGCAATCAGCCCCAGCATTTT. The chain is built from TRBV27 and TRBJ1-5; D gene ambiguous. The CDR3 extends over 15 amino acids. The V and J ends lost 3 bases and 2 bases respectively, with 11 bases between them. Germline CDR1 is MNHEY and CDR2 is SMNVEV (reference sequence).

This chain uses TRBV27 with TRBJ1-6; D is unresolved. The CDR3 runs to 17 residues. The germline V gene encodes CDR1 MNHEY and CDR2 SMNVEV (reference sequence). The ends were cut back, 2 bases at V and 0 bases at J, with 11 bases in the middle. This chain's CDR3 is CASSLGLPSSYNSPLHF. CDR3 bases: TGTGCCAGCAGTTTAGGACTCCCGAGCTCCTATAATTCACCCCTCCACTTT.

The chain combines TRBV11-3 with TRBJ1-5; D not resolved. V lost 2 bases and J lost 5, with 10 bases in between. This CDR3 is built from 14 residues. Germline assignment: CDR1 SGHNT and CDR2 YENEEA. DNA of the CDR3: TGTGCCAGCAGCTTAAGCCAGGCTCATCAGCCCCAGCATTTT. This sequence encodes CASSLSQAHQPQHF.

CDR3 residues: CASSEIADLRAYGYTF. Written as DNA, the CDR3 is TGTGCCAGCAGTGAAATCGCCGATTTAAGGGCCTATGGCTACACCTTC. V gene TRBV6-1 combines with J gene TRBJ1-2; D remains unclear. Trimming shortened V by 2 bases and J by 4 bases, and 17 bases separated the two germline ends. The CDR3 runs 16 residues. The germline V gene encodes CDR1 MNHNS and CDR2 SASEGT.

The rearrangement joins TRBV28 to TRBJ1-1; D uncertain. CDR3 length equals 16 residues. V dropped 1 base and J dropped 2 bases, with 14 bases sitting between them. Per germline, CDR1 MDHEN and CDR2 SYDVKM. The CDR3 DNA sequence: TGTGCCAGCAGTTTATCCGATCTGGTGGTAAACACTGAAGCTTTCTTT. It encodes CASSLSDLVVNTEAFF.

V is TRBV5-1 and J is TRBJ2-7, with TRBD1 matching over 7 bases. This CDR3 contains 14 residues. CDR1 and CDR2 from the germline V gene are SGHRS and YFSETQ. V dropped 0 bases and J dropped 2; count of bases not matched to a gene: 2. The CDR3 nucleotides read TGCGCCAGCAGCTTGGGGGGACAGACCTACGAGCAGTACTTC. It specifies CASSLGGQTYEQYF.